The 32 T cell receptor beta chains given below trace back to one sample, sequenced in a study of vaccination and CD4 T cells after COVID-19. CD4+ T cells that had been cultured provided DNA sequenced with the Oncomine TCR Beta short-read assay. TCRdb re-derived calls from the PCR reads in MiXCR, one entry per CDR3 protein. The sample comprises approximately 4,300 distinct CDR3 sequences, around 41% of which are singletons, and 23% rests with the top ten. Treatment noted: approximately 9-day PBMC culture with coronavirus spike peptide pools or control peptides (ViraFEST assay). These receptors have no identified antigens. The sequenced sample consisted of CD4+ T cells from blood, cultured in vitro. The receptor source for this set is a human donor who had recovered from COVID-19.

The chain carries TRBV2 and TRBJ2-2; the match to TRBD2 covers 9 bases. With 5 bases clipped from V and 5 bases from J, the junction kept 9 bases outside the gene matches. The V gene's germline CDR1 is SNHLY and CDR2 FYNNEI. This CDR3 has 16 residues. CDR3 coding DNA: TGTGCCAGCAGTTGGAGTGGTCTAGCGGGAACCGGGGAGCTGTTTTTT. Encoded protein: CASSWSGLAGTGELFF.

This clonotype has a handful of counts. CDR3 loop: CASSGGLAGGQEQYF. CDR3 nucleotides: TGTGCCAGCAGTGGTGGACTAGCGGGGGGGCAGGAGCAGTACTTC. V gene TRBV2 combines with J gene TRBJ2-7, with 15 bases that match TRBD2. J was trimmed by 7 bases and V by 4 bases; bases with no gene match: 5. CDR3 length: 15 residues. In germline, CDR1 is SNHLY, CDR2 FYNNEI.

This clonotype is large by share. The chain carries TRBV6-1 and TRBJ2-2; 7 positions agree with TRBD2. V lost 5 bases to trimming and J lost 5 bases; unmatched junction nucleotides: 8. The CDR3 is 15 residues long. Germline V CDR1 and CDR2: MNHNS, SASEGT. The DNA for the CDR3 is TGTGCCAGCAGTAGGAGGGAGGGTTATACCGGGGAGCTGTTTTTT. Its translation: CASSRREGYTGELFF.

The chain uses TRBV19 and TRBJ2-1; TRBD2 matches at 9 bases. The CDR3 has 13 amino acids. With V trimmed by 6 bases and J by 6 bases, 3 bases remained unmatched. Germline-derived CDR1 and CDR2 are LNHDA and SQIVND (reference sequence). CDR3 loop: CASRRLAANEQFF. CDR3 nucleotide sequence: TGTGCCAGTAGAAGACTAGCGGCCAATGAGCAGTTCTTC.

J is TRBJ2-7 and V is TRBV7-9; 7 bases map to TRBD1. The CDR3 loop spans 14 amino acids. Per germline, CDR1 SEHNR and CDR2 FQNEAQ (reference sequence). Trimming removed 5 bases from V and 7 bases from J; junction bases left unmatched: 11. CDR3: CASSLRQGEDEQYF. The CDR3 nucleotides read TGTGCCAGCAGCCTCCGACAGGGCGAGGATGAGCAGTACTTC.

The CDR3 here is CASSPGGRVRNEQYF. In nucleotides, the CDR3 is TGTGCCAGCAGCCCCGGGGGGAGGGTTCGCAACGAGCAGTACTTC. The V and J genes are TRBV5-4 and TRBJ2-7; TRBD2 agrees at 7 bases. CDR1 SGHNT and CDR2 YYREEE come from the germline V gene (reference sequence). CDR3 length: 15 amino acids. V lost 4 bases, J lost 5 bases, and 12 bases stayed unmatched.

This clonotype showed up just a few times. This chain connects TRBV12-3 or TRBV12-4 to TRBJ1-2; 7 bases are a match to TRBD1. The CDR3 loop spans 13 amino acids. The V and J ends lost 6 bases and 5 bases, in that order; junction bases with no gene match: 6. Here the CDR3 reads CASSSGQTYGYTF. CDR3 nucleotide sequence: TGTGCCAGCAGCTCGGGACAGACTTATGGCTACACCTTC.

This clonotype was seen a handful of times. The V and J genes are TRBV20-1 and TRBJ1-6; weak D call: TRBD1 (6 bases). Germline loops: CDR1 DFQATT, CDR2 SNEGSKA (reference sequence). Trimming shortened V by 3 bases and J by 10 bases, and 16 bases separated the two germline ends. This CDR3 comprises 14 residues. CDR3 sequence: CSARDTRGQSPLHF. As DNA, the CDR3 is TGCAGTGCTAGGGACACGCGGGGGCAGTCACCCCTCCACTTT.

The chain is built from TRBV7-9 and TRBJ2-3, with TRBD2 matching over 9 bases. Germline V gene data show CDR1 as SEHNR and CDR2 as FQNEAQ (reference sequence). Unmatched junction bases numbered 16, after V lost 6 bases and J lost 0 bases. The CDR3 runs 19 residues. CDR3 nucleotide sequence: TGTGCCAGCAGAGCCGGGCCCAGCGGGGGGAGCCCTAGCACAGATACGCAGTATTTT. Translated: CASRAGPSGGSPSTDTQYF.

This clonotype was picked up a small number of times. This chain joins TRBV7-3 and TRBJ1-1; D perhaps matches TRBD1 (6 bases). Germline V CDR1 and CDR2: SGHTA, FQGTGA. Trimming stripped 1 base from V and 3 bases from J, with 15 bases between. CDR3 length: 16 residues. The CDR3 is CASSLNPRGAHTEAFF. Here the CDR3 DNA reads TGTGCCAGCAGCTTAAACCCGCGGGGGGCGCACACTGAAGCTTTCTTT.

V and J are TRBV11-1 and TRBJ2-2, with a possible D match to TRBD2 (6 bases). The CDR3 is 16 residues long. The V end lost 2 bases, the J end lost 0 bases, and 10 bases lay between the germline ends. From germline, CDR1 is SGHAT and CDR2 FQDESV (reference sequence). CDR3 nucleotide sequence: TGTGCCAGCAGCTTATTAGCGGACGCGAACACCGGGGAGCTGTTTTTT. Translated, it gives CASSLLADANTGELFF.

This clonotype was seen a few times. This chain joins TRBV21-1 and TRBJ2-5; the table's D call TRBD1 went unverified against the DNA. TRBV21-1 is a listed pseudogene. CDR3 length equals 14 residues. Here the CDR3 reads CASRHGTPQETQYF. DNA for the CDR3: TGTGCCAGCAGACACGGGACACCCCAAGAGACCCAGTACTTC.

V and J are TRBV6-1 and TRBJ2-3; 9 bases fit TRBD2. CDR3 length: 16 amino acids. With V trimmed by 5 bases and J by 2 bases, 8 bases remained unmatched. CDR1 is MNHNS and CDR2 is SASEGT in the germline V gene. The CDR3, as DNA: TGTGCCAGCAGTCGCGGGGGGGCGGGGGCCACAGATACGCAGTATTTT. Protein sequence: CASSRGGAGATDTQYF.

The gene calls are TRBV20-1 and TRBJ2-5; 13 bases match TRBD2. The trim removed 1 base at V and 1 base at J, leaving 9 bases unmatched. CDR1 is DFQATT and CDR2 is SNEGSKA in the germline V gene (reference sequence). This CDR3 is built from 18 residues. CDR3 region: CSARGGTSGTIIQETQYF. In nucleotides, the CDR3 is TGCAGTGCTAGAGGGGGGACTAGCGGGACAATCATCCAAGAGACCCAGTACTTC.

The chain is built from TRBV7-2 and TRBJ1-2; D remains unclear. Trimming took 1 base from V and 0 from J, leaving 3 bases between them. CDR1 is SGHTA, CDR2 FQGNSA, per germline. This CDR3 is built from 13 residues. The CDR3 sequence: CASSLDPNYGYTF. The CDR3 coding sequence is TGTGCCAGCAGCTTAGACCCTAACTATGGCTACACCTTC. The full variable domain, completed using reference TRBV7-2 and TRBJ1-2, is GAGVSQSPSNKVTEKGKDVELRCDPISGHTALYWYRQSLGQGLEFLIYFQGNSAPDKSGLPSDRFSAERTGGSVSTLTIQRTQQEDSAVYLCASSLDPNYGYTFGSGTRLTVV.

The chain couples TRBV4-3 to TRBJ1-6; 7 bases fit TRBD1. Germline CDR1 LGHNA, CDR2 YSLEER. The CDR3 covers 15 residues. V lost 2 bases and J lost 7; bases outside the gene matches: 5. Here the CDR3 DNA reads TGCGCCAGCAGCCAACAACAGGGGCGCAATTCACCCCTCCACTTT. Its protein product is CASSQQQGRNSPLHF.

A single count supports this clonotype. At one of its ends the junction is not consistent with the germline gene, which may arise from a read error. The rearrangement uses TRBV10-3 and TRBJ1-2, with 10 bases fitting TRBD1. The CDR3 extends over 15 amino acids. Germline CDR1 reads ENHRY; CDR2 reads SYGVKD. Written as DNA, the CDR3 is TGTGCCGTCAGTCACCGGGACAGGGGCAACTATGGCTACACCTTC. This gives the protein CAVSHRDRGNYGYTF.

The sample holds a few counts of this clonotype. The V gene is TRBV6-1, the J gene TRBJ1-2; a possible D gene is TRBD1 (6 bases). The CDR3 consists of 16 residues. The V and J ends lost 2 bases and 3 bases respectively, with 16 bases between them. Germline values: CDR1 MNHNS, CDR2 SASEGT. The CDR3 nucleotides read TGTGCCAGCAGTGAAATCGGTTACAGGGACTACTATGGCTACACCTTC. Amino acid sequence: CASSEIGYRDYYGYTF.

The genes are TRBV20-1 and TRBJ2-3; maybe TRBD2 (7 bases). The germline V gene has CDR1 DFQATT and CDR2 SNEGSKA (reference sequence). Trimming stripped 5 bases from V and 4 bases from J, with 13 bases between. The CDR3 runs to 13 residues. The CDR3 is CSAQDGGPDTQYF. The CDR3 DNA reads TGCAGTGCTCAGGACGGGGGGCCAGATACGCAGTATTTT.

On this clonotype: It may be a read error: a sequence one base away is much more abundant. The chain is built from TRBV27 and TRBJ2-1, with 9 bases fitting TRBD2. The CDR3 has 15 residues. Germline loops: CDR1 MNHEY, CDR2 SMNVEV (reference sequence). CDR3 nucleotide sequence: TGTGTCAGCAGCGTTAGCGGGAGTGTACGGAATGAGCAGTTCTTC. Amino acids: CVSSVSGSVRNEQFF.

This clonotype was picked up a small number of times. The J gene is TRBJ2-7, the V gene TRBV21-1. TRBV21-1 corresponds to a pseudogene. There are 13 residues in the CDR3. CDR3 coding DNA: TGTGCCGTTGTAGGTACTCGGTGTTTTGGGGTGACCTTC. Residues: CAVVGTRCFGVTF.

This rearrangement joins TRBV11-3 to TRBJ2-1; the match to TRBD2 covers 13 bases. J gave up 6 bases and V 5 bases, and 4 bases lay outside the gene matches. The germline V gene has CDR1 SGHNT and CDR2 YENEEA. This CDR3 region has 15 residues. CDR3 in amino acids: CASSEWTSGSNEQFF. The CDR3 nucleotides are TGTGCCAGCAGCGAATGGACTAGCGGGAGCAATGAGCAGTTCTTC. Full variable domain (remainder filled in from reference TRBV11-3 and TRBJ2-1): EAGVVQSPRYKIIEKKQPVAFWCNPISGHNTLYWYLQNLGQGPELLIRYENEEAVDDSQLPKDRFSAERLKGVDSTLKIQPAELGDSAVYLCASSEWTSGSNEQFFGPGTRLTVL.

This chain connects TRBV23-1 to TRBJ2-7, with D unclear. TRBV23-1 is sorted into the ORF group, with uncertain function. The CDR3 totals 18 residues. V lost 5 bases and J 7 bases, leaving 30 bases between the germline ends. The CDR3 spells CASSCLINCRADGPEQYF. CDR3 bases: TGCGCCAGCAGTTGCCTTATCAACTGCCGGGCCGACGGCCCGGAGCAGTACTTC.

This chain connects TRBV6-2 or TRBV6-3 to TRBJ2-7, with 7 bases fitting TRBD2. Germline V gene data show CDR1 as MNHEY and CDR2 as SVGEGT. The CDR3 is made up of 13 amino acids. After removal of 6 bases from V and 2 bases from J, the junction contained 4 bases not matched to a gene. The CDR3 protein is CASRLSGTYEQYF. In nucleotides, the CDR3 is TGTGCCAGCAGGCTGAGCGGGACCTACGAGCAGTACTTC.

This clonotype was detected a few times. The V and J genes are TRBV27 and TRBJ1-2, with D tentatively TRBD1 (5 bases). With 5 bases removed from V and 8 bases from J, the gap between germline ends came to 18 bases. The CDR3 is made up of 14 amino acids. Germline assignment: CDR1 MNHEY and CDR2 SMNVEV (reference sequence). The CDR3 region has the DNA TGTGCCAGCAGTATAAGACAGCCGCAGGAGGGCTACACCTTC. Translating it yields CASSIRQPQEGYTF.

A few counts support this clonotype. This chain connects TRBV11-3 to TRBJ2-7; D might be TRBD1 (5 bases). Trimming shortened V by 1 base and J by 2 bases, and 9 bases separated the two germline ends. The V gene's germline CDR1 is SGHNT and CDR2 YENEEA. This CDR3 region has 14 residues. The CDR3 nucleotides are TGTGCCAGCAGCTTAGGAAGACAGACCTACGAGCAGTACTTC. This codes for CASSLGRQTYEQYF. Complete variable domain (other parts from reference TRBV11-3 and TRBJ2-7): EAGVVQSPRYKIIEKKQPVAFWCNPISGHNTLYWYLQNLGQGPELLIRYENEEAVDDSQLPKDRFSAERLKGVDSTLKIQPAELGDSAVYLCASSLGRQTYEQYFGPGTRLTVT.

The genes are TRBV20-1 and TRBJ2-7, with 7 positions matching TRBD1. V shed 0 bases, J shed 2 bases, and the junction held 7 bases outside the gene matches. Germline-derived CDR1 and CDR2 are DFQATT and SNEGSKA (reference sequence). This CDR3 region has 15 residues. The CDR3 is CSARDPRQGPYEQYF. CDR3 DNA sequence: TGCAGTGCTAGAGACCCCAGACAGGGCCCCTACGAGCAGTACTTC.

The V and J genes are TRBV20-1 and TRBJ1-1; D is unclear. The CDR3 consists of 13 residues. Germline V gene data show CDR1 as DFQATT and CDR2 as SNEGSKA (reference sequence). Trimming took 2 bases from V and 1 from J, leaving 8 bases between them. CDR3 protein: CSARHRRNTEAFF. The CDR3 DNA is TGCAGTGCTAGACATCGACGGAACACTGAAGCTTTCTTT.

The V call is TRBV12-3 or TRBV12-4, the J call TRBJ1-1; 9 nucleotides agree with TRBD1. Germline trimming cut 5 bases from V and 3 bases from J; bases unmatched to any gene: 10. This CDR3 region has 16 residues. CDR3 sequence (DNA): TGTGCCAGCAGTCCAAACAGGGGGCGATGGGACACTGAAGCTTTCTTT. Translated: CASSPNRGRWDTEAFF.

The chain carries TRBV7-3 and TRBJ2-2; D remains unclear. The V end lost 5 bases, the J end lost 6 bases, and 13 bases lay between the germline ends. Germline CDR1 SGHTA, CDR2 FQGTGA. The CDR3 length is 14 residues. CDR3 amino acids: CASSIQTPPGELFF. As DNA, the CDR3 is TGTGCCAGCAGCATCCAGACCCCCCCCGGGGAGCTGTTTTTT.

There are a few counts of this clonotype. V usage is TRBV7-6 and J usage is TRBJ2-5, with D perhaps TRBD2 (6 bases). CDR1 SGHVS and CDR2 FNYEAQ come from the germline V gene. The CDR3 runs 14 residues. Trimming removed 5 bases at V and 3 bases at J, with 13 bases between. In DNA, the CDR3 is TGTGCCAGCAGCCCGATCGGGAGTGAAGAGACCCAGTACTTC. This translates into CASSPIGSEETQYF.

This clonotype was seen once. The CDR3 loop is CASSQMGTGGSYEQYF. DNA for the CDR3: TGTGCCAGCAGCCAAATGGGGACAGGGGGCTCCTACGAGCAGTACTTC. The chain couples TRBV7-2 to TRBJ2-7, with 11 nucleotides matching TRBD1. V trimming: 5 bases; J trimming: 0 bases; junction bases outside the gene matches: 6. The germline V gene has CDR1 SGHTA and CDR2 FQGNSA. The CDR3 runs 16 residues.